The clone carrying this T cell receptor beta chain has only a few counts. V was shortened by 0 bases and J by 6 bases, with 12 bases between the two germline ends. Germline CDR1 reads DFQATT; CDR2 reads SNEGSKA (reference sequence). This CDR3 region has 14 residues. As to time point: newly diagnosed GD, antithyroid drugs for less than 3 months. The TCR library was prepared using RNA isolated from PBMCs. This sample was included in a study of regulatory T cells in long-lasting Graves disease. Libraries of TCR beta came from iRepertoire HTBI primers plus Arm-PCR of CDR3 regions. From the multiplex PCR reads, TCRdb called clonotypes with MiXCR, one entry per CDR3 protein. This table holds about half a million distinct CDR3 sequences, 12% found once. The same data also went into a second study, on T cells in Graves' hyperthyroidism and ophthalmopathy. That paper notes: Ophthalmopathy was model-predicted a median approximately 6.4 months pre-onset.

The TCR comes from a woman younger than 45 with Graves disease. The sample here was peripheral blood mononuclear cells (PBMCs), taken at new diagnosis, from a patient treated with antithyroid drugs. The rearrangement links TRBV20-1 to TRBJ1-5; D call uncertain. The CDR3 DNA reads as TGCAGTGCTAGAGATCGGAGGGTGAGTCAGCCCCAGCATTTT. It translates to CSARDRRVSQPQHF.